A single sample gave rise to the 25 T cell receptor beta chains below, sequenced in a study of CD8+ T cells in alopecia areata. Sequencing used cDNA as its template, made by extracting RNA and reverse transcribing it. This table comes from immunoSEQ multiplex PCR, and its TCRdb copy is limited to in-frame clones, with some not included. This repertoire holds more than 250,000 clones, and none appear only once. Cells pooled from cutaneous lymph nodes were sorted on CD4, CD8alpha, NKG2D, NKG2ACE and other markers. The specimen was CD4+ T cells sorted from a lymph node. The source is a C3H/HeJ mouse with alopecia areata. Mouse MHC haplotype: H2-k.

In its sample, this clone was seen a few times. Germline and genes: mouse. The CDR3 is cut off 4 residues early in the read; its end comes from the germline J gene. The chain couples TRBV1 to TRBJ2-1, with 8 bases fitting TRBD2. This CDR3 has 16 residues. Losses at the gene ends were 0 bases for V and 3 bases for J; bases not matched to a gene: 4. Looked up from germline, CDR1 is NSQYPW and CDR2 is LRSPGD (reference sequence). The CDR3 here is CTCSAEVLGGYAEQFF. The CDR3 DNA, read in part, is TGCACCTGCAGTGCAGAGGTTCTGGGGGGCTATGCT.

This clone was detected a few times. Germline and genes here are mouse. The CDR3 extends 4 residues past the end of the read, so its final part is completed from the germline J gene. The chain links TRBV12-1 to TRBJ1-1; 9 bases line up with TRBD1. Unmatched junction bases numbered 7, after V lost 2 bases and J lost 1 base. Germline V CDR1 and CDR2: SGHSN, HYEKVE. The CDR3 is 16 amino acids. The CDR3 is CASSRPGTGINTEVFF. The covered CDR3 bases are TGTGCCAGCTCTCGACCCGGGACAGGGATAAACACA.

Regarding this clone: The gene names here belong to mouse. Read data end 4 residues before the CDR3 end; the end is taken from the germline J gene. Other DNA sequences in this specimen translate into the identical CDR3. This rearrangement joins TRBV13-2 to TRBJ2-3; 8 positions match TRBD2. After removal of 3 bases from V and 0 bases from J, the junction contained 3 bases not matched to a gene. The CDR3 length is 15 residues. Germline V gene lookup returns CDR1 NNHNN and CDR2 SYGAGS (reference sequence). CDR3 region: CASGVGLGSAETLYF. CDR3 DNA (partial): TGTGCCAGCGGTGTCGGACTGGGTAGTGCAGAA.

As to this clone: Genes here carry mouse names. Read sequence stops 4 residues before the CDR3 end, and the germline J gene provides the missing end. This chain connects TRBV13-1 to TRBJ1-1; D might be TRBD1 (5 bases). Trimming left V 2 bases short and J 0 bases short, with 11 bases between. Germline V gives CDR1 NSHNY, CDR2 SYGAGN. CDR3 size: 15 residues. The CDR3 bases that were read are TGTGCCAGCAGTGAGGGGGGGATTGCAAACACA. Translating it yields CASSEGGIANT. The complete CDR3 sequence is CASSEGGIANTEVFF.

Only a few counts were recorded for this clone. Mouse germline and gene names are used. CDR3 DNA, as far as it was read: TGTGCCAGCAGTGCCACAAACACA. It encodes CASSATNT. The complete CDR3 sequence is CASSATNTEVFF. This rearrangement joins TRBV13-3 to TRBJ1-1, with D uncertain. The missing CDR3 end, 4 residues past where the read stops, is filled in from the germline J gene. V lost 3 bases to trimming and J lost 0 bases, with 3 bases between them. The CDR3 spans 12 residues. CDR1 and CDR2 from the germline V gene are NNHDY and SYVADS.

This clone was observed a few times. Mouse gene names and germline throughout. From the germline J gene comes the end of the CDR3, since the read stops 4 residues before it. Within the sample, other DNA sequences also encode this same CDR3. This chain links TRBV19 with TRBJ2-2, with 9 nucleotides matching TRBD1. The CDR3 extends over 15 amino acids. V shed 6 bases and J 4 bases; nucleotides not matched to a gene: 7. CDR1 FNHDT and CDR2 SITEND come from the germline V gene (reference sequence). CDR3 sequence: CASTPGQGPTGQLYF. CDR3 bases read: TGTGCCAGCACCCCAGGACAGGGGCCCACCGGG.

A few counts support this clone. Gene names follow the mouse nomenclature. The CDR3 extends 4 residues past the end of the read, so its final part is completed from the germline J gene. The rearrangement joins TRBV13-1 to TRBJ2-1, with TRBD2 matching over 8 bases. Germline loops: CDR1 NSHNY, CDR2 SYGAGN. The junction had 6 bases not matched to a gene; V was cut back by 1 base and J by 0 bases. The length of the CDR3 is 17 residues. The DNA read from the CDR3 is TGTGCCAGCAGTGATAAAACTGGGGGCAATAACTATGCT. Translating it yields CASSDKTGGNNYA. The whole CDR3 is CASSDKTGGNNYAEQFF.

Concerning this clone: The listed genes are named as in mouse. With the read ending 4 residues before the CDR3 end, the germline J gene is used to fill in that end. This chain connects TRBV13-1 to TRBJ2-4; 7 nucleotides match TRBD2. This CDR3 is 17 amino acids long. CDR1 and CDR2 (germline): NSHNY, SYGAGN. Trimming removed 2 bases from V and 2 bases from J; junction bases left unmatched: 11. The CDR3 bases that were read are TGTGCCAGCAGTGAGACGCGGGGGGGTCGGGATCAAAAC. It is translated as CASSETRGGRDQN. The whole CDR3 sequence is CASSETRGGRDQNTLYF.

As for this clone: Gene names and germline match the mouse. The read terminates 4 residues before the CDR3 end, so the remaining end is supplied by the germline J gene. The same CDR3 arises from other DNA sequences in this sample as well. The chain joins TRBV19 to TRBJ2-5; D might be TRBD1 (5 bases). The V gene lost 5 bases and the J gene lost 0 bases, with 10 bases spanning the gap. Germline-derived CDR1 and CDR2 are FNHDT and SITEND (reference sequence). The CDR3 length is 14 residues. CDR3 DNA, as far as it was read: TGTGCCAGCAGACGACAGATTAACCAAGAC. This encodes CASRRQINQD. In full, the CDR3 reads CASRRQINQDTQYF.

The sample holds a few counts of this clone. The germline and genes are mouse ones. The DNA ends 3 residues before the CDR3 does, and the rest of the CDR3 is filled in from the germline J gene. The chain employs TRBV13-1 and TRBJ1-6, with 9 positions matching TRBD1. TRBJ1-6 is placed among ORFs of uncertain function. Germline lookup yields CDR1 NSHNY and CDR2 SYGAGN. The CDR3 has 14 residues. V was pared by 4 bases and J by 7 bases, with 3 bases of the junction left unmatched. CDR3 sequence reads: CASSYRGLNSPLYF. The CDR3 bases that were read are TGTGCCAGCAGTTACAGGGGGCTGAATTCGCCC.

This clone turned up a few times. Genes here carry mouse names. The read gets to within 4 residues of the CDR3 end, and the germline J gene fills in the rest. The same CDR3 is also encoded by other DNA sequences in this sample. The gene calls are TRBV31 and TRBJ2-1, with 12 nucleotides matching TRBD2. Trimming took 1 base from V and 6 from J; bases not matched to a gene: 1. The CDR3 covers 14 residues. Germline loops: CDR1 GKSSPN, CDR2 SITVG. Here the CDR3 reads CAWSRLGGPAEQFF. The covered CDR3 bases are TGTGCCTGGAGTCGACTGGGGGGGCCTGCT.

Comment on this clone: Genes and germline come from the mouse. Read data end 3 residues before the CDR3 end; the end is taken from the germline J gene. This chain connects TRBV13-1 to TRBJ1-6, with D uncertain. TRBJ1-6 is annotated as an ORF whose role is uncertain. Trimming cost V 2 bases and J 7 bases, with 7 bases left between them. Germline-derived CDR1 and CDR2 are NSHNY and SYGAGN. The CDR3 is 13 amino acids. CDR3 DNA (partial): TGTGCCAGCAGTGAATGGGTCAATTCGCCC. It encodes CASSEWVNSP. The whole CDR3 reads CASSEWVNSPLYF.

Concerning this clone itself: Here the gene names and germline are mouse. The read falls 3 residues short of the CDR3 end, and the missing part is taken from the germline J gene. This chain connects TRBV1 to TRBJ1-6; weak D call: TRBD1 (5 bases). TRBJ1-6 is an ORF, with its function uncertain. Germline lookup yields CDR1 NSQYPW and CDR2 LRSPGD (reference sequence). Trimming took 4 bases from V and 0 from J, leaving 7 bases between them. The CDR3 has 15 residues. CDR3 DNA (partial): TGCACCTGCAGTGGGACAAATTCCTATAATTCGCCC. It is translated as CTCSGTNSYNSP. The CDR3 in its entirety is CTCSGTNSYNSPLYF.

Of note for this clone: The gene symbols are mouse symbols. Read data end 4 residues before the CDR3 end; the end is taken from the germline J gene. Other DNA variants within this sample encode the same CDR3. The genes are TRBV1 and TRBJ1-2; a possible D gene is TRBD1 (6 bases). There are 15 residues in the CDR3. Germline CDR1 is NSQYPW and CDR2 is LRSPGD (reference sequence). V dropped 0 bases and J dropped 3 bases, with 11 bases sitting between them. Incomplete CDR3 DNA: TGCACCTGCAGTGCAGATCCAGGGGTCGACTCC. Protein product: CTCSADPGVDS. The full CDR3 reads CTCSADPGVDSDYTF.

There are a few counts of this clone. Gene names follow the mouse nomenclature. The missing CDR3 end, 4 residues past where the read stops, is filled in from the germline J gene. The genes are TRBV13-3 and TRBJ2-2; 10 bases are a match to TRBD1. This CDR3 comprises 16 residues. Germline loops: CDR1 NNHDY, CDR2 SYVADS. With 1 base clipped from V and 2 bases from J, the junction kept 2 bases outside the gene matches. The CDR3 DNA, read in part, is TGTGCCAGCAGTGATCGGGACAGGGGTAACACCGGG. Translated, it gives CASSDRDRGNTG. The entire CDR3 protein is CASSDRDRGNTGQLYF.

This clone has only a few counts. Genes and germline are mouse. The read ends 4 residues shy of where the CDR3 ends; the end is completed using the germline J gene. The chain couples TRBV13-1 to TRBJ2-5; tentatively, D is TRBD1 (6 bases). This CDR3 has 13 amino acids. Per germline, CDR1 NSHNY and CDR2 SYGAGN. V was clipped by 6 bases and J by 3 bases, with 11 bases between them. The sequenced part of the CDR3 DNA is TGTGCCAGCAACCGGGACAAACAAGAC. This codes for CASNRDKQD. The complete CDR3 protein is CASNRDKQDTQYF.

This clone was detected only a few times. The listed genes are named as in mouse. The CDR3 end falls 4 residues outside the read, so it is completed with the germline J gene. The J gene is TRBJ2-1, the V gene TRBV1; 11 bases fit TRBD1. The CDR3 is made up of 15 amino acids. Germline V gene data show CDR1 as NSQYPW and CDR2 as LRSPGD (reference sequence). V shed 4 bases, J shed 2 bases, and the junction held 1 base outside the gene matches. This CDR3 is CTCSGDRGDYAEQFF. CDR3 DNA (partial): TGCACCTGCAGTGGGGACAGGGGGGACTATGCT.

To note about this clone: The gene symbols are mouse symbols. The sequenced fragment ends 4 residues before the CDR3 boundary, so the rest is inferred from the germline J gene. Within the sample, other DNA sequences also encode this same CDR3. The chain links TRBV13-1 to TRBJ2-4; TRBD2 agrees at 10 bases. Losses at the gene ends were 3 bases for V and 2 bases for J; bases not matched to a gene: 3. The CDR3 spans 15 residues. Germline CDR1 reads NSHNY; CDR2 reads SYGAGN. The covered CDR3 bases are TGTGCCAGCAGTGGTACTGGGGGGGATCAAAAC. As protein: CASSGTGGDQN. The full CDR3 is CASSGTGGDQNTLYF.

Worth noting for this clone: Here the gene names and germline are mouse. The CDR3 extends 4 residues past the end of the read, so its final part is completed from the germline J gene. The V call is TRBV13-1, the J call TRBJ1-2; D might be TRBD1 (5 bases). Trimming pared 0 bases from V and 0 bases from J, leaving 9 bases between. Germline CDR1 is NSHNY and CDR2 is SYGAGN. This CDR3 spans 15 amino acids. The CDR3 sequence is CASSDADRTNSDYTF. The covered CDR3 bases are TGTGCCAGCAGTGATGCCGACAGAACAAACTCC.

A remark on this clone: Gene and germline names: mouse. Coverage ceases 4 residues before the CDR3 finishes, and the germline J gene fills in the end. The chain has TRBV13-3 and TRBJ2-2, with D unclear. Trimming took 2 bases from V and 0 from J, leaving 8 bases between them. The CDR3 extends over 15 amino acids. From germline, CDR1 is NNHDY and CDR2 SYVADS. The CDR3 protein is CASSDQPPNTGQLYF. The part of the CDR3 DNA that was read is TGTGCCAGCAGTGACCAGCCCCCAAACACCGGG. Full variable domain (rest looked up from reference TRBV13-3 and TRBJ2-2): EAAVTQSPRSKVAVTGGKVTLSCHQTNNHDYMYWYRQDTGHGLRLIHYSYVADSTEKGDIPDGYKASRPSQENFSLILELASLSQTAVYFCASSDQPPNTGQLYFGEGSKLTVL.

The sample holds a few counts of this clone. The gene names given are mouse names. The read terminates 4 residues ahead of where the CDR3 ends, so the germline J gene completes it. The rearrangement links TRBV1 to TRBJ2-7; 7 bases fit TRBD1. The CDR3 runs to 14 residues. V lost 3 bases and J lost 3; bases outside the gene matches: 5. The germline V gene encodes CDR1 NSQYPW and CDR2 LRSPGD (reference sequence). The CDR3 spells CTCSAPGQLYEQYF. CDR3 DNA, as far as it was read: TGCACCTGCAGTGCCCCGGGACAGCTCTAT.

On this clone itself: The genes are named according to mouse. From the germline J gene comes the end of the CDR3, since the read stops 4 residues before it. This same CDR3 is encoded by further DNA sequences in the sample. V usage is TRBV1 and J usage is TRBJ2-5; TRBD1 might be the D (5 bases). Germline assignment: CDR1 NSQYPW and CDR2 LRSPGD (reference sequence). The V end lost 0 bases, the J end lost 3 bases, and 7 bases lay between the germline ends. The CDR3 length is 14 residues. The CDR3 loop is CTCSADNRQDTQYF. CDR3 DNA (partial): TGCACCTGCAGTGCAGATAACAGGCAAGAC.

A word on this clone: Mouse gene names and germline throughout. The read terminates 4 residues before the CDR3 end, so the remaining end is supplied by the germline J gene. The same CDR3 is also encoded by other DNA sequences in this sample. V and J are TRBV1 and TRBJ2-2; the D gene is possibly TRBD2 (6 bases). The CDR3 totals 15 residues. V shed 3 bases and J shed 0 bases, with 8 bases lying between them. CDR1 is NSQYPW, CDR2 LRSPGD, per germline (reference sequence). CDR3 DNA, as far as it was read: TGCACCTGCAGTGCGGGACTTGCAAACACCGGG. This translates into CTCSAGLANTG. The full CDR3 sequence reads CTCSAGLANTGQLYF.

Concerning this clone itself: Germline and genes: mouse. Read data end 4 residues before the CDR3 end; the end is taken from the germline J gene. The rearrangement joins TRBV5 to TRBJ2-1; 8 bases are a match to TRBD2. CDR3 length: 16 residues. The trim removed 1 base at V and 4 bases at J, leaving 6 bases unmatched. Germline V gives CDR1 LGHNA, CDR2 YNLKQL (reference sequence). The CDR3 spells CASSQGGGAGYAEQFF. The CDR3 DNA, read in part, is TGTGCCAGCAGCCAAGGGGGGGGCGCCGGGTATGCT.

Only a few counts were recorded for this clone. Gene names and germline refer to mouse. The covered CDR3 bases are TGTGCCAGCGGTGACCCCTGGGGGGGCCGCTAT. This gives the protein CASGDPWGGRY. The entire CDR3 is CASGDPWGGRYEQYF. J is TRBJ2-7 and V is TRBV13-2; 10 positions agree with TRBD2. The observed sequence ends 4 residues before the CDR3 terminus, with the missing tail filled in from the germline J gene. CDR1 is NNHNN and CDR2 is SYGAGS in the germline V gene (reference sequence). Losses at the gene ends were 2 bases for V and 3 bases for J; bases not matched to a gene: 5. The CDR3 consists of 15 residues.